A selection of T cell receptor beta chains follows, all from one sample in a study of blood T cell repertoires in COVID-19. Generated by immunoSEQ multiplex PCR, the TCRdb table keeps only in-frame clones and is missing some. The sample has around 250,000 clones, roughly 85% seen once; the top ten hold around 3.4%. The sequenced sample was peripheral blood. Source of these receptors: a woman in her late teens or twenties with acute or convalescent COVID-19. The conserved cysteine and the conserved F or W are not part of the CDR3 here. The order of the fields is V gene, CDR3 protein.

TRBV2	AGSGQGYYEQY
TRBV5-6	ASSPGLAGGTDTQY
TRBV19	ASSPVGQGLKGQPQH
TRBV28	ASSQLGQFDYRDTEAF
TRBV5-1	ASSLAGGSSTDTQY
TRBV7-9	ASSLYLEGDTEAF
TRBV7-9	ASSQRGYNEQF
TRBV28	ASSLYRGRAYEQY
TRBV29-1	SGVGTGRDNEQF
TRBV6-5	ASMGTGASPLH
TRBV9	ASSERGQGHGYT
TRBV27	ASRLLGGRDYEQY
TRBV27	ASQDVLGRDRLSSYNSPLH
TRBV6-5	ASSPFSSSGETQY
TRBV19	ASSPRRTSGRGKTQY
TRBV5-1	ASSLETGDQPQH
TRBV6-5	ASSYDSESYEQY
TRBV27	ASSPLRLAGEQF
TRBV30	AWSVLGQRYSNQPQH
TRBV5-1	ASSMGQRSRGNTIY
TRBV19	ASRVLPEANYGYT
TRBV7-9	ASSLVLDSPLH
TRBV5-1	ASSFGTEGTEAF
TRBV29-1	SVELFGYT
TRBV6-2/TRBV6-3	ASSQPHQGMNTEAF
TRBV30	AWSNQLRADTQY
TRBV19	ASSLGRTDTQY
TRBV2	ASSVLAKETQY
TRBV7-2	ASSWREFQETQY
TRBV4-3	ASSQDQGNTIY
TRBV6-5	ASSYGLQKGDTQY
TRBV7-3	ASSPRGASTDTQY
TRBV10-3	AISGDTNTEAF
TRBV9	ASSGDQGWADTQY
TRBV7-9	ASSPRGLHMNTEAF
TRBV7-2	ASGGDTEAF
TRBV5-1	ASSFPSGELF
TRBV19	ASRIGSSYNEQF
TRBV19	ASTKVTGANQPQH
TRBV5-1	ASSLGNRATDTQY
TRBV6-5	ASSYTWTSSAEQF
TRBV2	ASSAGFGTGHSPLH
TRBV4-3	ASSQDLSGRAYEQY
TRBV27	ASGVKASTDTQY
TRBV18	ASSPPWGSGSYEQY
TRBV5-1	ASRLGYRGLNTEAF